These T cell receptor beta chains were read from a single sample in a study of cytomegalovirus exposure and HLA in healthy donors. Libraries were prepared by immunoSEQ multiplex PCR; TCRdb keeps only in-frame clonotypes and omits some of them. The sample lists roughly 56,000 clones, around 87% occurring once. The sequenced material came from PBMCs. These receptors originate from a man aged 18 to 30 in good health and CMV-seronegative. Both conserved end residues are part of each CDR3. D genes are given only for firm matches. Size is omitted from some rows. Given values are once, few, many or a class for expanded clones.

>TRBV4-2|NA|TRBD2|TRBJ2-7
CASSHTSGAYEQYF
TGTGCCAGCAGCCACACTAGCGGGGCCTACGAGCAGTACTTC
>TRBV7-9|NA|TRBD1|TRBJ2-2
CASSSSLRDSANTGELFF
TGTGCCAGCAGCTCTAGCCTCCGGGACAGCGCGAACACCGGGGAGCTGTTTTTT
>TRBV5-3|NA|NA|TRBJ1-1
CARSQLGQGAGGTEAFF
TGTGCCAGAAGTCAGTTGGGACAAGGGGCCGGGGGGACTGAAGCTTTCTTT
>TRBV28|NA|TRBD1|TRBJ1-1
CASSILTGRAFF
TGTGCCAGCAGTATCCTGACAGGGAGAGCTTTCTTT
>TRBV9|NA|TRBD1|TRBJ2-1
CASSGMRQGSFNEQFF
TGTGCCAGCAGCGGAATGAGACAGGGGTCTTTCAATGAGCAGTTCTTC
>TRBV29-1|NA|NA|TRBJ1-2
CSVRQELGYTF
TGCAGCGTTCGACAGGAACTCGGGTACACCTTC
>TRBV5-4|NA|TRBD1|TRBJ2-1
CASSPGGTGFGEQFF
TGTGCCAGCAGTCCAGGAGGGACAGGGTTCGGTGAGCAGTTCTTC
>TRBV25-1|few|TRBD1|TRBJ1-1
CASSPTGGFTEAFF
TGTGCCAGCAGCCCGACAGGGGGCTTCACTGAAGCTTTCTTT
>TRBV19|NA|NA|TRBJ2-2
CATIGRGGTGELFF
TGTGCCACCATAGGCAGGGGCGGCACCGGGGAGCTGTTTTTT
>TRBV28|NA|NA|TRBJ1-2
CASSLKAGLNYGYTF
TGTGCCAGCAGTTTAAAGGCAGGGCTCAACTATGGCTACACCTTC
>TRBV10-3|NA|NA|TRBJ1-3
CAISESSFSGNTIYF
TGTGCCATCAGTGAGTCTTCATTCTCTGGAAACACCATATATTTT
>TRBV6-5|NA|TRBD1|TRBJ2-2
CASKYGTGYTGELFF
TGTGCCAGCAAGTATGGGACAGGGTACACCGGGGAGCTGTTTTTT
>TRBV4-1|few|NA|TRBJ1-5
CASSLTRRQPQHF
TGCGCCAGCAGCCTAACCAGGAGGCAGCCCCAGCATTTT
>TRBV4-1|NA|TRBD1|TRBJ1-2
CASSDGQGAYGYTF
TGCGCCAGCAGCGATGGACAGGGGGCCTATGGCTACACCTTC
>TRBV29-1|NA|NA|TRBJ1-2
CSVEGAPREGYTF
TGCAGCGTTGAAGGGGCCCCTCGGGAGGGCTACACCTTC
>TRBV28|NA|NA|TRBJ1-6
CASSLLDNSPLHF
TGTGCCAGCAGTTTACTGGACAACTCACCCCTCCACTTT
>TRBV7-6|NA|NA|TRBJ1-1
CASSSTAGPAFF
TGTGCCAGCAGCTCCACGGCGGGGCCAGCTTTCTTT
>TRBV5-1|NA|TRBD1|TRBJ2-7
CASSSDRAEQYF
TGCGCCAGCAGCTCAGACAGGGCCGAGCAGTACTTC
>TRBV29-1|once|TRBD1|TRBJ2-7
CSGRDSTSYEQYF
TGCAGCGGTAGGGACAGCACCTCCTACGAGCAGTACTTC
>TRBV29-1|NA|NA|TRBJ1-1
CSVTGGNTEAFF
TGCAGCGTTACGGGGGGGAACACTGAAGCTTTCTTT
>TRBV5-1|NA|NA|TRBJ2-7
CASSLELRPYEQYF
TGCGCCAGCAGCTTGGAGTTGAGGCCCTACGAGCAGTACTTC
>TRBV30|NA|NA|TRBJ2-7
CAWSRDSIYEQYF
TGTGCCTGGAGTCGGGACTCTATCTACGAGCAGTACTTC
>TRBV7-2|NA|NA|TRBJ2-7
CASSQGASATYEQYF
TGTGCCAGCAGCCAGGGAGCTAGCGCGACCTACGAGCAGTACTTC
>TRBV6-5|NA|TRBD2|TRBJ2-3
CASSYPASGGADTQYF
TGTGCCAGCAGTTACCCCGCTAGCGGGGGCGCAGATACGCAGTATTTT
>TRBV9|NA|TRBD1|TRBJ2-1
CASTKTGTVDNEQFF
TGTGCCAGCACGAAAACCGGGACAGTCGACAATGAGCAGTTCTTC
>TRBV29-1|NA|TRBD1|TRBJ1-6
CSVLTGGNSPLHF
TGCAGCGTGTTGACAGGGGGAAATTCACCCCTCCACTTT
>TRBV7-3|once|TRBD1|TRBJ2-7
CASSPQTGLINEQYF
TGTGCCAGCAGCCCCCAGACAGGGCTAATCAACGAGCAGTACTTC
>TRBV30|once|NA|TRBJ2-6
CAWSSTGANVLTF
TGTGCCTGGAGTAGCACTGGGGCCAACGTCCTGACTTTC
>TRBV10-3|few|TRBD1|TRBJ1-1
CAISGGTGGNTEAFF
TGTGCCATCAGTGGGGGGACAGGTGGGAACACTGAAGCTTTCTTT
>TRBV5-1|NA|NA|TRBJ1-5
CASSFGEQPQHF
TGCGCCAGCAGCTTTGGAGAACAGCCCCAGCATTTT
>TRBV4-1|NA|TRBD1|TRBJ2-2
CASSQQDRVANTGELFF
TGCGCTAGCAGCCAACAGGACAGGGTCGCGAACACCGGGGAGCTGTTTTTT
>TRBV10-2|NA|NA|TRBJ1-1
CASSLYREAFF
TGCGCCAGCAGTCTGTACAGAGAAGCTTTCTTT
>TRBV11-2|NA|TRBD1|TRBJ2-7
CASSLVWQGAEEQYF
TGTGCCAGCAGCTTAGTCTGGCAGGGGGCTGAGGAGCAGTACTTC
>TRBV18|NA|TRBD1|TRBJ2-1
CASSPTGGEGNEQFF
TGTGCCAGCTCACCCACAGGGGGCGAGGGCAATGAGCAGTTCTTC
>TRBV5-1|NA|TRBD2|TRBJ2-1
CASSLERGDEQFF
TGCGCCAGCAGCTTGGAGCGGGGGGATGAGCAGTTCTTC
>TRBV18|NA|TRBD1|TRBJ2-5
CASSPTVGQQETQYF
TGTGCCAGCTCACCTACGGTGGGACAGCAAGAGACCCAGTACTTC
>TRBV9|NA|NA|TRBJ2-7
CASSVGYEQYF
TGTGCCAGCAGCGTCGGCTACGAGCAGTACTTC
>TRBV28|NA|NA|TRBJ2-5
CASRPGELWQETQYF
TGTGCCAGCAGACCGGGAGAACTGTGGCAAGAGACCCAGTACTTC
>TRBV10-3|NA|NA|TRBJ2-7
CAISAPERTVSYEQYF
TGTGCCATCAGTGCCCCGGAACGGACAGTCTCCTACGAGCAGTACTTC
>TRBV28|NA|NA|TRBJ1-5
CATTGIGEPQHF
TGTGCCACCACAGGGATTGGTGAGCCCCAGCATTTT
>TRBV5-4|NA|NA|TRBJ2-3
CASSLAGGRDTQYF
TGTGCCAGCAGCTTGGCGGGGGGCAGGGATACGCAGTATTTT
>TRBV28|NA|NA|TRBJ1-2
CASSSTTASGYTF
TGTGCCAGCAGTTCCACGACAGCATCCGGCTACACCTTC
>TRBV5-1|NA|NA|TRBJ1-1
CASSEDRANTEAFF
TGCGCCAGCAGCGAGGACAGAGCGAACACTGAAGCTTTCTTT
>TRBV5-1|once|TRBD1|TRBJ1-2
CASSPSPGTGSYGYTF
TGCGCCAGCAGCCCCAGCCCCGGGACAGGGTCCTATGGCTACACCTTC
>TRBV5-8|NA|TRBD1|TRBJ2-2
CASSLYQQGVTGELFF
TGTGCCAGCAGCTTGTATCAACAGGGGGTGACCGGGGAGCTGTTTTTT
>TRBV28|NA|NA|TRBJ2-7
CASSDPTGLLRAYEQYF
TGTGCCAGTTCAGACCCGACAGGCCTACTTCGGGCCTACGAGCAGTACTTC
>TRBV11-2|NA|NA|TRBJ2-7
CASSLTLDLLYEQYF
TGTGCCAGCAGCTTAACTCTTGACTTACTCTACGAGCAGTACTTC
>TRBV28|NA|NA|TRBJ1-1
CASSYLMNTEAFF
TGTGCCAGCAGTTACTTGATGAACACTGAAGCTTTCTTT